This T cell receptor beta chain was captured by sequencing in a study of identical twins. Study-level results: Compared with unrelated sharing, twin-shared out-of-frame alpha sequences had more low-probability sequences. A lower insertion count was a feature of abundant cord blood beta clonotypes, with no such feature in memory repertoires.

A universal primer site was created by template switching, with the cDNA bearing unique molecular identifiers. TCRdb used MiXCR to reprocess the 5' RACE reads, holding one entry per CDR3 protein. Here the sample spans roughly 630,000 distinct CDR3 sequences, around 7.5% being singletons. The CDR3 consists of 15 residues. The V gene's germline CDR1 is DFQATT and CDR2 SNEGSKA (reference sequence). V shed 5 bases and J shed 4 bases, with 21 bases lying between them. This clonotype has a handful of counts. What it recognizes is unknown. This sample also belongs to another study, concerning yellow fever vaccine responses in identical twins.

Sequencing was done on a sample of PBMCs. The clonotype was recovered from a woman under 30 in good health. The rearrangement joins TRBV20-1 to TRBJ2-7; the D call may be TRBD1 or TRBD2 (5 bases each). The CDR3 spells CSADPRDDLGYEQYF. The CDR3 DNA reads TGCAGTGCTGACCCCCGGGACGATCTTGGATACGAGCAGTACTTC.